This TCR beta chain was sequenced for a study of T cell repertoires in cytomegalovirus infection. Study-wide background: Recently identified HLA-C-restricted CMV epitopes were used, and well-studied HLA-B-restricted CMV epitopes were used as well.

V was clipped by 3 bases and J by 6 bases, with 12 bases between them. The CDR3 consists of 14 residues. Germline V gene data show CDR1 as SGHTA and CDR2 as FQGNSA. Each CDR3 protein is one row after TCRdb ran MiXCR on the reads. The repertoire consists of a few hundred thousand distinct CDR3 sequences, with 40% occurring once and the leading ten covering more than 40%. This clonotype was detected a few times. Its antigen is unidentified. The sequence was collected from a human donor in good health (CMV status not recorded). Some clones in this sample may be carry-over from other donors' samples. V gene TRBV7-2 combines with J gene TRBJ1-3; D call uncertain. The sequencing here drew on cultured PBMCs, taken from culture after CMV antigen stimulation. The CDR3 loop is CASSFFGAENTIYF. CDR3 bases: TGTGCCAGCAGCTTTTTTGGTGCGGAAAACACCATATATTTT.